The entry below gives a single TCR beta chain sequence along with its context. Its specificity is unknown. This record belongs to a study of monozygotic twins with inflammatory bowel disease. UMIs incorporating a 6-nucleotide sample barcode were appended by means of template switching. Using the 5' RACE reads, TCRdb records one entry per CDR3 protein without DNA. The table for this sample gives hundreds of thousands of distinct CDR3 sequences. General observations from the study: IBD patients exhibited fewer clonotypes shared with other individuals than healthy twins, particularly with disease activity.

The CDR3 sequence is 18 residues long. Germline V gene lookup returns CDR1 MNHEY and CDR2 SVGEGT. The clonotype originates from a human donor with ulcerative colitis or Crohn's disease, or a healthy co-twin of an affected twin (not recorded which). The sequenced sample consisted of blood. The chain is built from TRBV6-2 or TRBV6-3 and TRBJ2-3; absent DNA, TCRdb's TRBD1 call cannot be checked. CDR3 loop: CASRYPAGAIRPTDTQYF.